This T cell receptor beta chain was obtained from a study of blood T cell repertoires in COVID-19. Study-level information: The origin of the acute and convalescent COVID-19 samples was the United States, Italy and Spain. PBMCs, B-cell-depleted T cells, or T cells were the source of the cDNA or gDNA that made up the material.

Seattle enrolled patients during active infection and tracked them longitudinally. The CDR3 is made up of 13 amino acids. Germline CDR1 reads MDHEN; CDR2 reads SYDVKM. Trimming left V 6 bases short and J 9 bases short, with 15 bases between. In the original analysis: Counts of nucleated cells, estimated from reference gene primer amplification, were obtained. Data came from immunoSEQ multiplex PCR; TCRdb stores just in-frame clones and leaves some out. The V and J calls and clone size come from that table; D and trimming were worked out from the DNA. The sample includes 250,000 to 300,000 clones, roughly 90% of them seen just once.

The chain uses TRBV28 and TRBJ1-5; possibly TRBD1 for D (5 bases). The TCR sequence derives from a woman in her 30s with COVID-19, enrolled during active disease. The sequenced material came from peripheral blood. The CDR3 loop is CASRSPRASPQHF. The CDR3 region has the DNA TGTGCCAGCAGATCACCCAGGGCCTCGCCCCAGCATTTT. Full variable domain (missing parts from reference TRBV28 and TRBJ1-5): DVKVTQSSRYLVKRTGEKVFLECVQDMDHENMFWYRQDPGLGLRLIYFSYDVKMKEKGDIPEGYSVSREKKERFSLILESASTNQTSMYLCASRSPRASPQHFGDGTRLSIL.